These T cell receptor beta chains were read from a single sample in a study of breast tumors, draining lymph nodes, adjacent tissues. Each CDR3 protein is one row after TCRdb ran MiXCR on the multiplex PCR reads. The top ten clones hold over 6.5% of a sample with about 46,000 distinct CDR3 sequences, under 25% of them seen once. The sequenced sample consisted of breast tumor tissue. These receptors were collected from a female donor with breast cancer. Some clones in this sample may be carry-over from other donors' samples. CDR3s include the opening cysteine and the closing phenylalanine or tryptophan. A D gene is named only where the DNA matches it firmly. Clone sizes are given selectively: once, few, many, or a class where the clone is expanded.

TRBV2,TRBD1,-,TRBJ1-4,TGTGCCAGCAGTGAAAGGGGTACGGAAGCAGGGGGGGAAAGGATGGCCCGGTCTTTT,CASSERGTEAGGERMARSF
TRBV20-1,-,once,TRBJ2-1,TGCGGCGCTAGGAGGGACACGGGGACCTACAATGAGCAGTTCTTC,CGARRDTGTYNEQFF
TRBV10-1,-,many,TRBJ1-4,TGCGCCAGCAGTGCAGGGGCGAGGGGGGAAAAACTGTTTTTT,CASSAGARGEKLFF
TRBV20-1,TRBD1,-,TRBJ1-4,TGCAGTGCCACCTCGACAGGGGGCTCTGAAAAACTGTTTTTT,CSATSTGGSEKLFF
TRBV24-1,TRBD1,-,TRBJ2-7,TGTGCCACCAGTGACTCCGGACAGGGCATGTACGAGCAGTACTTC,CATSDSGQGMYEQYF
TRBV6-5,-,-,TRBJ1-1,TGTGCCAGCAGTTCTCGGGCATCGAACACTGAAGCTTTCTTT,CASSSRASNTEAFF
TRBV20-1,-,few,TRBJ1-1,TGCAGTGCTAGACAGGGCGGGGTGAACACTGAAGCTTTCTTT,CSARQGGVNTEAFF
TRBV24-1,-,many,TRBJ2-7,TGTGCCACCAGTGAGGGGAAGGGGTACGAGCAGTACTTC,CATSEGKGYEQYF
TRBV10-3,TRBD2,medium-sized,TRBJ2-7,TGTGCCATCAGTGGAGGGGCGTCTAGCGGGACGGCCTACGAGCAGTACTTC,CAISGGASSGTAYEQYF
TRBV6-6,-,many,TRBJ2-7,TGTGCCAGCAGATATGGACAGAAGTCCTACGAGCAGTACTTC,CASRYGQKSYEQYF
TRBV2,-,many,TRBJ1-5,TGTGCCAGCAGTGAGGGGAGTAGCAATCAGCCCCAGCATTTT,CASSEGSSNQPQHF
TRBV20-1,TRBD1,many,TRBJ2-7,TGCAGTGTCTCGGACAGGGGACCTTACGAGCAGTACTTC,CSVSDRGPYEQYF
TRBV5-8,-,many,TRBJ1-5,TGTGCCAGCAGCGCGCCAGGGTTCCCTCAGCCCCAGCATTTT,CASSAPGFPQPQHF
TRBV3-1,TRBD1,many,TRBJ1-2,TGTGCCAGCAGCCAAGGTATGACAGGGCTAGGCGGCTACACCTTC,CASSQGMTGLGGYTF
TRBV12-3/TRBV12-4,TRBD1,many,TRBJ1-5,TGTGCCAACCGGACAGGGATTAGCAATCAGCCCCAGCATTTT,CANRTGISNQPQHF
TRBV20-1,-,few,TRBJ2-4,TGCAGTGCTAACCCCAAAAACATTCAGTACTTC,CSANPKNIQYF
TRBV20-1,-,few,TRBJ2-3,TGCAGTGCTACCCCAGATACGCAGTATTTT,CSATPDTQYF
TRBV11-3,TRBD1,many,TRBJ2-1,TGTGCCAGCAGCTCCCGGGACAGGGGATCCTACAATGAGCAGTTCTTC,CASSSRDRGSYNEQFF
TRBV9,-,many,TRBJ1-5,TGTGCCAGCAGCGAAGACGGGTGGGGCAATCAGCCCCAGCATTTT,CASSEDGWGNQPQHF
TRBV19,-,-,TRBJ1-1,TGTGCCAGTACCTATTCCAGGGGCTGGGGAACTGAAGCTTTCTTT,CASTYSRGWGTEAFF
TRBV6-6,TRBD1,once,TRBJ2-1,TGTGCCAGCAGCCACACGGACAGGGTCTACGATGAGCAGTTCTTC,CASSHTDRVYDEQFF
TRBV12-3/TRBV12-4,-,many,TRBJ2-7,TGTGCCAGCAGCGGGGCAGGGGTCTCCTACGAGCAGTACTTC,CASSGAGVSYEQYF
TRBV5-5,-,-,TRBJ2-5,TGTGCCAGCAGGGCCCGTGGGAGAGATGGAGAGACCCAGTACTTC,CASRARGRDGETQYF
TRBV6-5,TRBD2,many,TRBJ2-1,TGTGCCAGCAGTTTCGGGACTAGCTGGAATGAGCAGTTCTTC,CASSFGTSWNEQFF
TRBV30,-,many,TRBJ1-2,TGTGCCTGGAGTGTACCGGGGATTGGTGGCTACACCTTC,CAWSVPGIGGYTF
TRBV6-2/TRBV6-3,TRBD2,once,TRBJ2-2,TGTGCCAGCAGTTTAGCGGGGTTAGGGGAGCTGTTTTTT,CASSLAGLGELFF
TRBV3-1,-,few,TRBJ1-3,TGTGCCAGCAGCCAAGATTCCGGGCCTGGAAACACCATATATTTT,CASSQDSGPGNTIYF
TRBV20-1,-,many,TRBJ1-2,TGCAGTGCTCTGACAGCTAACTATGGCTACACCTTC,CSALTANYGYTF
TRBV30,-,once,TRBJ1-2,TGTGCCTGGGGGGAGACAGGAAGACTATTTAACTATGGCTACACCTTC,CAWGETGRLFNYGYTF
TRBV2,-,many,TRBJ2-1,TGTGCCAGCAGGCTCAGAGGGTCCGCCTACAATGAGCAGTTCTTC,CASRLRGSAYNEQFF
TRBV2,TRBD1,-,TRBJ1-5,TGTGCCAGCAGCCCCTGGACAGGGTTACAGCCCCAGCATTTT,CASSPWTGLQPQHF
TRBV6-1,-,many,TRBJ1-5,TGTGCCAGCAGGGGGAGCGAGGGACCCAATCAGCCCCAGCATTTT,CASRGSEGPNQPQHF
TRBV6-1,-,once,TRBJ1-5,TGTGCCAGCAGTGGACGGACGGCCGATCAGCCCCAGCATTTT,CASSGRTADQPQHF
TRBV11-2,-,many,TRBJ2-7,TGTGCCAGCAGCTTAGTAGGTGCATCGAGCTCCTACGAGCAGTACTTC,CASSLVGASSSYEQYF
TRBV12-3/TRBV12-4,-,few,TRBJ2-1,TGTGCCAGCAGGCAGGGAGGTGAGCAGTTCTTC,CASRQGGEQFF
TRBV7-9,-,many,TRBJ2-7,TGTGCCAGCAGTCCAGGGGCGCCCGACTACGAGCAGTACTTC,CASSPGAPDYEQYF
TRBV20-1,TRBD2,many,TRBJ2-7,TGCAGTGCTAGAGATCAGAGTAGCGGGGGGGTAACCTACGAGCAGTACTTC,CSARDQSSGGVTYEQYF
TRBV4-1,TRBD1,-,TRBJ2-1,TGCGCCAGCAGCCGCCGCGCCGGGACAGGGGTTGGAGATGAGCAGTTCTTC,CASSRRAGTGVGDEQFF
TRBV30,TRBD2,-,TRBJ2-3,TGTGCCTGGAGTAATTTGATGGGCGGGGGGGCTCGCGGCACAGATACGCAGTATTTT,CAWSNLMGGGARGTDTQYF
TRBV11-2,-,many,TRBJ2-7,TGTGCCAGCCGTTTTTCCGGGCAGGCGTTCTTCGACGAGCAGTACTTC,CASRFSGQAFFDEQYF
TRBV30,TRBD1,many,TRBJ2-3,TGTGCCTGGAGGCAAACCGGGACAGGGAATACGCAGTATTTT,CAWRQTGTGNTQYF
TRBV7-8,TRBD2,-,TRBJ2-1,TGTGCCAGCAGCTTAAACCCAAGTGGGGGAGGGGATGCTAATGAGCAGTTCTTC,CASSLNPSGGGDANEQFF
TRBV20-1,-,-,TRBJ2-5,TGCAGTGCTAGAGATATTGGGGGTTCAGAGATCCAGTACTTC,CSARDIGGSEIQYF
TRBV9,TRBD1,few,TRBJ2-1,TGTGCCAGCAGCGGCCCAGTTTCGGGACAGGGGTTAAATGAGCAGTTCTTC,CASSGPVSGQGLNEQFF
TRBV28,-,few,TRBJ1-3,TGTGCCAGCAGTTTAGTTCAGGGGAGCTCTGGAAACACCATATATTTT,CASSLVQGSSGNTIYF
TRBV9,-,many,TRBJ1-2,TGTGCCAGCAGCCAGTCCCTTAGGGGAGAGTATGGCTACACCTTC,CASSQSLRGEYGYTF
TRBV11-2,-,-,TRBJ2-3,TGTGCCAGCAGCACCGGGACGAGGCGCACAGATACGCAGTATTTT,CASSTGTRRTDTQYF